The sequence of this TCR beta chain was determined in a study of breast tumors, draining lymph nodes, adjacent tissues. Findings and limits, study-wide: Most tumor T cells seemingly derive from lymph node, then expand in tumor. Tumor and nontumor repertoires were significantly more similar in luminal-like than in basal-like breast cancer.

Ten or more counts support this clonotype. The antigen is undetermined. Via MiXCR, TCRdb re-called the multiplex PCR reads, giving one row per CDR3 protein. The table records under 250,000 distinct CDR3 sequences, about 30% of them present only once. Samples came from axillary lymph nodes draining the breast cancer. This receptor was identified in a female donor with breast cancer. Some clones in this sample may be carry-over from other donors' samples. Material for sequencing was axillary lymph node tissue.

The CDR3 loop reads CASNPQGRTEAFF. The CDR3, as DNA: TGCGCCAGCAATCCACAGGGCAGGACTGAAGCTTTCTTT. V and J are TRBV10-2 and TRBJ1-1; TRBD1 might be the D (6 bases). CDR1 and CDR2 from the germline V gene are WSHSY and SAAADI. The CDR3 is made up of 13 amino acids. The V end was cut by 7 bases, the J end by 5 bases, with 14 bases between.